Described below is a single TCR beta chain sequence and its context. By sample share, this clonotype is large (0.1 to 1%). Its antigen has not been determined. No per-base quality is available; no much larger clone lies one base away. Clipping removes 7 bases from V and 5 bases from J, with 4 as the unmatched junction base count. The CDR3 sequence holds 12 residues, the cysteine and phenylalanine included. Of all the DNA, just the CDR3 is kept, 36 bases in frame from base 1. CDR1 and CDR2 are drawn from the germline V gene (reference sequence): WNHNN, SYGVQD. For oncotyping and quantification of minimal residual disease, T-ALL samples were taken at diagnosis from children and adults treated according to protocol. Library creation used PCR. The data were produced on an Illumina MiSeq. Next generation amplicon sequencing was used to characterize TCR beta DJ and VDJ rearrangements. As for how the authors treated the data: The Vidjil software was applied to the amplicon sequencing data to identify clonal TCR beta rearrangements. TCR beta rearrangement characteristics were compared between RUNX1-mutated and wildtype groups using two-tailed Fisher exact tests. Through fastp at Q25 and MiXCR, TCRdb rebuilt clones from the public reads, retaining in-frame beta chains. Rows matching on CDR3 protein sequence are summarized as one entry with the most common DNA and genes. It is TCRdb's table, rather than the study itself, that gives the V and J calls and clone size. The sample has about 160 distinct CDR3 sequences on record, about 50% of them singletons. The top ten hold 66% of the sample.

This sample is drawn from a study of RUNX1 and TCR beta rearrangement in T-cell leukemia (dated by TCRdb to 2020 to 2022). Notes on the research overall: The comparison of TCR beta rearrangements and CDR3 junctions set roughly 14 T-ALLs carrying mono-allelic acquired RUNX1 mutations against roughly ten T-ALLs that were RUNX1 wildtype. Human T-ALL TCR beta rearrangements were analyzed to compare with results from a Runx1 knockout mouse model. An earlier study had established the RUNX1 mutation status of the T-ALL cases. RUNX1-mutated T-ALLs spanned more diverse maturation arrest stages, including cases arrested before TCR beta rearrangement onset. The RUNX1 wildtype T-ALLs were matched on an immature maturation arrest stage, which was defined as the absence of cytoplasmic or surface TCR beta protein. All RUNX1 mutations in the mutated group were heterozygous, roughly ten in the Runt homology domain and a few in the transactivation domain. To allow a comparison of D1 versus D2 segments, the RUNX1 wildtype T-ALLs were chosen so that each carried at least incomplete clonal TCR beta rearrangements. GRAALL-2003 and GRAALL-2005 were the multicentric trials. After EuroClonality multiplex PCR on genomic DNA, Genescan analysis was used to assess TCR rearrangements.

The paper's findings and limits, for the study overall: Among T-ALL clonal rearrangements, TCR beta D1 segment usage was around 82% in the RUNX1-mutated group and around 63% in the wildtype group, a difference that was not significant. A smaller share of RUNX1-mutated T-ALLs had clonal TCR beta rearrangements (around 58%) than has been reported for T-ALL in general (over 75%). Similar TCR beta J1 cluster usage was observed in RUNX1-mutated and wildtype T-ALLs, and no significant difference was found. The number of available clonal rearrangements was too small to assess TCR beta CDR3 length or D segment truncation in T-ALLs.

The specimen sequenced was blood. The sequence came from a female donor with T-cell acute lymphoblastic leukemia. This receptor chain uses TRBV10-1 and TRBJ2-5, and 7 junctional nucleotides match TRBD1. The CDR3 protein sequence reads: CASTPRGETQYF. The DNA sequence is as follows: TGCGCCAGCACCCCCAGGGGGGAGACCCAGTACTTC.